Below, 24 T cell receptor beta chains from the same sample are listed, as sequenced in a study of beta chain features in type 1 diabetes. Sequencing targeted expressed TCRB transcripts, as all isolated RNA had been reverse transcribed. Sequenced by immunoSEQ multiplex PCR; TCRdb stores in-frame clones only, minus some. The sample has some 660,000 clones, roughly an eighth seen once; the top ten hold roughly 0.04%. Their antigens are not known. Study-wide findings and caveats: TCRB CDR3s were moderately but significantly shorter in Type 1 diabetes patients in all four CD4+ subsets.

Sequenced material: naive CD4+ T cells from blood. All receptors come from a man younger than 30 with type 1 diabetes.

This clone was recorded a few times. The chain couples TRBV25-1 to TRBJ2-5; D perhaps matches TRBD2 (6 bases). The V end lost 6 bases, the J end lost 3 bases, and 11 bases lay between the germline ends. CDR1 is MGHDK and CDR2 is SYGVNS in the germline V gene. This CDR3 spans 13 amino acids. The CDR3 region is CASSGTWEETQYF. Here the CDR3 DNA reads TGTGCCAGCAGCGGGACTTGGGAAGAGACCCAGTACTTC.

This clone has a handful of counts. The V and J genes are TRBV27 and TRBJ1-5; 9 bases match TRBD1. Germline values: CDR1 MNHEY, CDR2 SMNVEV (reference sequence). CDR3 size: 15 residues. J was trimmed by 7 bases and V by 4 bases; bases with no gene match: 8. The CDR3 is CASSSLTGGGQPQHF. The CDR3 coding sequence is TGTGCCAGCAGTTCCCTCACAGGGGGCGGGCAGCCCCAGCATTTT.

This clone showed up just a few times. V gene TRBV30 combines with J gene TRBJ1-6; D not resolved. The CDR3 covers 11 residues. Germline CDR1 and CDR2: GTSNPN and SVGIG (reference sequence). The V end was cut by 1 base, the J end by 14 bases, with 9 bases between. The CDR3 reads CAWSGQVTLHF. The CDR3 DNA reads TGTGCCTGGAGTGGGCAGGTCACCCTCCACTTT.

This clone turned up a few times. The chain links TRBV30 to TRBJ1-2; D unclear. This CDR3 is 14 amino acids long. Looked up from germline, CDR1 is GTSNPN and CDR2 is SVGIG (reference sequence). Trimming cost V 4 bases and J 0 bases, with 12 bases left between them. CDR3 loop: CAWTPLGSNYGYTF. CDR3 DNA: TGTGCCTGGACCCCCCTCGGGTCTAACTATGGCTACACCTTC.

The CDR3 spells CASSQAADSMNTEAFF. The DNA for the CDR3 is TGTGCCAGCAGCCAAGCAGCCGACAGCATGAACACTGAAGCTTTCTTT. V is TRBV4-2 and J is TRBJ1-1, with D possibly TRBD1 on 5 matching bases. Germline V gene lookup returns CDR1 LGHNA and CDR2 YNFKEQ. CDR3 length: 16 residues. The V gene lost 1 base and the J gene lost 0 bases, with 12 bases spanning the gap.

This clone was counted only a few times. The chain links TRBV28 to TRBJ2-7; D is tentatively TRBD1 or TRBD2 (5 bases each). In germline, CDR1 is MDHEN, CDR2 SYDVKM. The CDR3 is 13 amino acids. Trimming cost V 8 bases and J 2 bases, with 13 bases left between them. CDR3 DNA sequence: TGTGCCAGCGGGGGTGGGGGAGCCTACGAGCAGTACTTC. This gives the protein CASGGGGAYEQYF.

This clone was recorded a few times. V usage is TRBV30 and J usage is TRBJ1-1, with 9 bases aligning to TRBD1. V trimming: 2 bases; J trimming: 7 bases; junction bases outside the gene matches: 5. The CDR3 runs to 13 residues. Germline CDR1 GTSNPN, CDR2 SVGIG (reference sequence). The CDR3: CAWSPDRGGEAFF. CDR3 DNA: TGTGCCTGGAGTCCAGACAGGGGGGGTGAAGCTTTCTTT.

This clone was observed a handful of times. Written as DNA, the CDR3 is TGTGCCAGCAGCTTATCCAGACAGGCCACAGATACGCAGTATTTT. This sequence encodes CASSLSRQATDTQYF. The chain employs TRBV7-2 and TRBJ2-3; D might be TRBD1 (6 bases). CDR3 size: 15 residues. V was pared by 2 bases and J by 2 bases, with 11 bases between. CDR1 is SGHTA, CDR2 FQGNSA, per germline.

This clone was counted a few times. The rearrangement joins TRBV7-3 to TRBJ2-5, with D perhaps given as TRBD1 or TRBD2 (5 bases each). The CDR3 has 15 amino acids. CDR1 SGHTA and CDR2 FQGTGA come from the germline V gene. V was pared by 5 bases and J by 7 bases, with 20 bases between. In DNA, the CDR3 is TGTGCCAGCAGCCCAGGGACGGATGCCGTGTGGACCCAGTACTTC. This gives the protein CASSPGTDAVWTQYF.

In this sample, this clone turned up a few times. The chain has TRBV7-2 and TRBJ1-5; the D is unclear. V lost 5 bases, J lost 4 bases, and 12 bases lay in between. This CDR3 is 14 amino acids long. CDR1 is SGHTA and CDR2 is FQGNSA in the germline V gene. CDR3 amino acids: CASSRIDGNQPQHF. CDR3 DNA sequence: TGTGCCAGCAGCCGGATTGACGGAAATCAGCCCCAGCATTTT.

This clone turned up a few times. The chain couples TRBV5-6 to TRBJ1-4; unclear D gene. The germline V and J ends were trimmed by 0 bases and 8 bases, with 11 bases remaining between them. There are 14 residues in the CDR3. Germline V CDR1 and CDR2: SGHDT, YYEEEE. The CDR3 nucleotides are TGTGCCAGCAGCTTGGACATACGTTTCGAAAAACTGTTTTTT. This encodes CASSLDIRFEKLFF.

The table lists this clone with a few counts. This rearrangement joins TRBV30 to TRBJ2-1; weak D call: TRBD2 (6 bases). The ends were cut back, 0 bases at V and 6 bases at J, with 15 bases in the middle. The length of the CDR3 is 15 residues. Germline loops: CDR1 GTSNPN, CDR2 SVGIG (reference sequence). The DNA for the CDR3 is TGTGCCTGGAGTGTGCAGTCAGGAGGGGTCAATGAGCAGTTCTTC. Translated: CAWSVQSGGVNEQFF.

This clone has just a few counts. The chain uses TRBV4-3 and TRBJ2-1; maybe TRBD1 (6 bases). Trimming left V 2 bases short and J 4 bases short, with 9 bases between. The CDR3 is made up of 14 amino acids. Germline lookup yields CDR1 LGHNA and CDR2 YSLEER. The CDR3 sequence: CASSQHDRYNEQFF. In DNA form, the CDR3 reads TGCGCCAGCAGCCAACATGACAGGTACAATGAGCAGTTCTTC.

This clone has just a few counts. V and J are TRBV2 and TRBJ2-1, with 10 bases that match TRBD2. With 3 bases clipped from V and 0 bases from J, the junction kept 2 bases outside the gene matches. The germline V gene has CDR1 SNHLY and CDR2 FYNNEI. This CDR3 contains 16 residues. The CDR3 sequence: CASSDIAGGSYNEQFF. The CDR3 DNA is TGTGCCAGCAGTGACATAGCGGGAGGCTCCTACAATGAGCAGTTCTTC. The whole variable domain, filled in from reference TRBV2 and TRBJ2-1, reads EPEVTQTPSHQVTQMGQEVILRCVPISNHLYFYWYRQILGQKVEFLVSFYNNEISEKSEIFDDQFSVERPDGSNFTLKIRSTKLEDSAMYFCASSDIAGGSYNEQFFGPGTRLTVL.

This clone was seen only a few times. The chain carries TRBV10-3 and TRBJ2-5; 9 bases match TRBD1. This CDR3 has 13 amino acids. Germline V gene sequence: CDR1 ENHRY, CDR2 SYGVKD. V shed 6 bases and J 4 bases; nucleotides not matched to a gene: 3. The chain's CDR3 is CAISGDRAETQYF. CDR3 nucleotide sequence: TGTGCCATCAGCGGGGACAGGGCAGAGACCCAGTACTTC.

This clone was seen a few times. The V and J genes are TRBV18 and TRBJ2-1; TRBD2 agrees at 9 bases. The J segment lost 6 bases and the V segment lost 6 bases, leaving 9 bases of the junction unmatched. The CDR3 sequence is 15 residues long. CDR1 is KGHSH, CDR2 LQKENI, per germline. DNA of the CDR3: TGTGCCAGCTCCCCGAACAGCGGGAGGACCAATGAGCAGTTCTTC. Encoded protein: CASSPNSGRTNEQFF.

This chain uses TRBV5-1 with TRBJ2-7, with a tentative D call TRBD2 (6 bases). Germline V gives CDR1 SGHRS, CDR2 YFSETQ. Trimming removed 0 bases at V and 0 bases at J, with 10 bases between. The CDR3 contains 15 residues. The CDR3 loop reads CASSLGGTVSYEQYF. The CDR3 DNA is TGCGCCAGCAGCTTGGGCGGGACGGTCTCCTACGAGCAGTACTTC.

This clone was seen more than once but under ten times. The CDR3 loop reads CASSTSAGARETQYF. The CDR3 DNA reads as TGTGCCAGCAGCACCTCGGCAGGGGCTCGAGAGACCCAGTACTTC. The chain employs TRBV7-2 and TRBJ2-5, with TRBD1 as a possible D gene (6 bases). The germline CDR1 and CDR2 sequences are SGHTA and FQGNSA. The CDR3 is made up of 15 amino acids. Between the trimmed V and J ends, which lost 5 bases and 4 bases, there was a span of 17 bases.

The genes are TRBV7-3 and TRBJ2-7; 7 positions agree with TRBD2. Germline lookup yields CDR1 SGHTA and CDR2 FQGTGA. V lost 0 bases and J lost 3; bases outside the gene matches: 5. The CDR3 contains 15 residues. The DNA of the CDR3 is TGTGCCAGCAGCTTAACAGGACTAGATCGCTACGAGCAGTACTTC. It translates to CASSLTGLDRYEQYF. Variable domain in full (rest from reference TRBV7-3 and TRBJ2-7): GAGVSQTPSNKVTEKGKYVELRCDPISGHTALYWYRQSLGQGPEFLIYFQGTGAADDSGLPNDRFFAVRPEGSVSTLKIQRTERGDSAVYLCASSLTGLDRYEQYFGPGTRLTVT.

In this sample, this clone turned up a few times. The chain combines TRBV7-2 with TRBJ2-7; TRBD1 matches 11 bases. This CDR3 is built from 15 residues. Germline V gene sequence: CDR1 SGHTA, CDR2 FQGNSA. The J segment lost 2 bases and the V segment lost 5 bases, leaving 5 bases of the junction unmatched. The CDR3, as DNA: TGTGCCAGCAGCCATGGGACAGGGGGGACCTACGAGCAGTACTTC. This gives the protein CASSHGTGGTYEQYF.

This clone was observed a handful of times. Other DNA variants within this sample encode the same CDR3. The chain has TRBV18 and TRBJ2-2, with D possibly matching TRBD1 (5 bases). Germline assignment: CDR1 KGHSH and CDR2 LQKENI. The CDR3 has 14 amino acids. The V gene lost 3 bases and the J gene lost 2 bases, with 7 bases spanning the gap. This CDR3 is CASSPQGNTGELFF. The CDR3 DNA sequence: TGTGCCAGCTCACCCCAGGGAAACACCGGGGAGCTGTTTTTT. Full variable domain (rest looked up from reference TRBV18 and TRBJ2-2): NAGVMQNPRHLVRRRGQEARLRCSPMKGHSHVYWYRQLPEEGLKFMVYLQKENIIDESGMPKERFSAEFPKEGPSILRIQQVVRGDSAAYFCASSPQGNTGELFFGEGSRLTVL.

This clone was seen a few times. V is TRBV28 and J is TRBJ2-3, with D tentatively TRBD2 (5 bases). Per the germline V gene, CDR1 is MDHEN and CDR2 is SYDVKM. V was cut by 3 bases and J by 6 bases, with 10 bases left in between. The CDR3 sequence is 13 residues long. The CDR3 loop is CASSLTGGDTQYF. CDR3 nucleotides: TGTGCCAGCAGTTTGACTGGCGGGGATACGCAGTATTTT.

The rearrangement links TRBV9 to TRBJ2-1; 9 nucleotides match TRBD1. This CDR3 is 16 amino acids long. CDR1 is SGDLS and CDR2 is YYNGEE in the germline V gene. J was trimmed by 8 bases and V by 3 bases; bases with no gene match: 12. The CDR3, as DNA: TGTGCCAGCAGCGACTATGGACAGGGGCAAGGGGATGAGCAGTTCTTC. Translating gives CASSDYGQGQGDEQFF. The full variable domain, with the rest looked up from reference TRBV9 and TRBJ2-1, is DSGVTQTPKHLITATGQRVTLRCSPRSGDLSVYWYQQSLDQGLQFLIQYYNGEERAKGNILERFSAQQFPDLHSELNLSSLELGDSALYFCASSDYGQGQGDEQFFGPGTRLTVL.

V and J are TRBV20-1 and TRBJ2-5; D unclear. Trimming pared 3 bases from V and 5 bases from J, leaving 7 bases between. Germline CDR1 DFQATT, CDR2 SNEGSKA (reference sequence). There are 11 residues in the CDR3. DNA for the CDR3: TGCAGTGCTAGTCCTTACGAGACCCAGTACTTC. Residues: CSASPYETQYF.